Included here is one T cell receptor (beta chain) sequence, with context. What it recognizes is unknown. This entry belongs to a study of cytomegalovirus exposure and HLA in healthy donors. For the study at large: As released early, the data held about 85 million unique TCRs from HLA-typed donors. Notes on the study in general: The study put 150 to 200 TCR beta chains on its list as cytomegalovirus-associated.

Unmatched junction bases numbered 5, after V lost 7 bases and J lost 7 bases. Germline V gene lookup returns CDR1 SQVTM and CDR2 ANQGSEA. The CDR3 covers 11 residues. The PCR made use of 60 Vbeta and 13 Jbeta primers. Clones were read by immunoSEQ multiplex PCR, and TCRdb kept only the in-frame ones, dropping some. Of over 150,000 clones in the sample, roughly 77% were seen once. The material sequenced was PBMCs. The V call is TRBV29-1, the J call TRBJ1-1; TRBD1 aligns across 8 bases. The sequence came from a male donor in good health and CMV-seronegative. CDR3 DNA sequence: TGCAGCGCTGGACAGGGCGGTGAAGCTTTCTTT. Its translation: CSAGQGGEAFF. The full variable domain, in which reference TRBV29-1 and TRBJ1-1 provide the parts outside the CDR3, is SAVISQKPSRDICQRGTSLTIQCQVDSQVTMMFWYRQQPGQSLTLIATANQGSEATYESGFVIDKFPISRPNLTFSTLTVSNMSPEDSSIYLCSAGQGGEAFFGQGTRLTVV.